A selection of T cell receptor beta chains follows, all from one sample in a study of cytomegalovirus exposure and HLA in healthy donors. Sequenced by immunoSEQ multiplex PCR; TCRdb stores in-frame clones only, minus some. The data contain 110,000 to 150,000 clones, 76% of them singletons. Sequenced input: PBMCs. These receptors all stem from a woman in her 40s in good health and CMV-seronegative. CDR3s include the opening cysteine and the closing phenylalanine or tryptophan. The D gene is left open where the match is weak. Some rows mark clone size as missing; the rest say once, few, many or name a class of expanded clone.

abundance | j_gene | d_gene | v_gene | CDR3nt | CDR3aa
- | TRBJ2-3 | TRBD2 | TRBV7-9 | TGTGCCAGCAGCACAAGGCCGACCGGGGGGGCATCAGATACGCAGTATTTT | CASSTRPTGGASDTQYF
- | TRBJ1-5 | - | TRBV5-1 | TGCGCCAGCAGCTTGTTGTCAGGGCGGCAGCCCCAGCATTTT | CASSLLSGRQPQHF
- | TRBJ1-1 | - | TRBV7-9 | TGTTCCATCCGGACTGTGAACACTGAAGCTTTCTTT | CSIRTVNTEAFF
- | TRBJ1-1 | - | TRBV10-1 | TGCGCCAGCAGTGACCAGTACACTGAAGCTTTCTTT | CASSDQYTEAFF
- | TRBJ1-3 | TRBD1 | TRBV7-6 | TGTGCCAGCAGCCGGGACAGGGGCTCTGGAAACACCATATATTTT | CASSRDRGSGNTIYF
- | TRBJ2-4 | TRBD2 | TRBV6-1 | TGTGCCAGCAGTGAGGGACTACTCCAAAACATTCAGTACTTC | CASSEGLLQNIQYF
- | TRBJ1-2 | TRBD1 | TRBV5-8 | TGTGCCAGCGGGGACAGGGGTACCTATGGCTACACCTTC | CASGDRGTYGYTF
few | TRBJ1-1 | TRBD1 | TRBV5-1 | TGCGCCAGCAGCTTGGCCAGGGGGACACCAAACACTGAAGCTTTCTTT | CASSLARGTPNTEAFF
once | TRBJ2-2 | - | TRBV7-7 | TGTGCCAGCAGCTTACAGGGGTATTATGGGGCGATCGGGGAGCTGTTTTTT | CASSLQGYYGAIGELFF
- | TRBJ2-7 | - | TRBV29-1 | TGCAGCGTTGTCCGGGACAAGGGCTCCTACGAGCAGTACTTC | CSVVRDKGSYEQYF
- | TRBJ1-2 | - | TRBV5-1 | TGCGCCAGCAGCAGGGGACTGACCTATGGCTACACCTTC | CASSRGLTYGYTF
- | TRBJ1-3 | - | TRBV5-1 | TGCGCCAGCAGCTTCCAGGGAAACACCATATATTTT | CASSFQGNTIYF
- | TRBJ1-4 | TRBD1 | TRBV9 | TGTGCCAGCAGCCCCCGACAGGGGCTTGAAAAACTGTTTTTT | CASSPRQGLEKLFF
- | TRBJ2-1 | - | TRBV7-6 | TGTGCCAGCAGCTTAGTCGGGAGCCTTTACAATGAGCAGTTCTTC | CASSLVGSLYNEQFF
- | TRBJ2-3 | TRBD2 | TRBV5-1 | TGCGCCAGCAGCCTACTAGCGGGGGGGCGGGGAGATACGCAGTATTTT | CASSLLAGGRGDTQYF
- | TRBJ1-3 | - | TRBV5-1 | TGCGCCAGCAGCCCCCTGACGGGTTCTGGAAACACCATATATTTT | CASSPLTGSGNTIYF
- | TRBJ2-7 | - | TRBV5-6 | TGTGCCAGCAGCTCTCTCAGTTACCGGGAGCTCAGGGAGCAGTACTTC | CASSSLSYRELREQYF
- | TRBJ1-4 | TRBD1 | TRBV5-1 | TGCGCCAGCAGCGGGGGGACAGGGTTAAATGAAAAACTGTTTTTT | CASSGGTGLNEKLFF
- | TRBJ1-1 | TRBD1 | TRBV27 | TGTGCCAGCAGTTTATCTCCCGTACGACAGGGGGCTCGGCGCACTGAAGCTTTCTTT | CASSLSPVRQGARRTEAFF
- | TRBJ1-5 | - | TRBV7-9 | TGTGCCAGCAGCTCTACGGCCCCGGGGGAACAGCCCCAGCATTTT | CASSSTAPGEQPQHF
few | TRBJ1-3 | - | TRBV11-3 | TGTGCCAGCAGCTTAGATCCTCCGAGCTCTGGAAACACCATATATTTT | CASSLDPPSSGNTIYF
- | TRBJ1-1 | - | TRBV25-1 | TGTGCCAGCAGTGACAGGGCGAACACTGAAGCTTTCTTT | CASSDRANTEAFF
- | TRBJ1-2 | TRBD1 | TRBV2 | TGTGCCAGCAGTGAGCTTAGGGGGCTCAACTATGGCTACACCTTC | CASSELRGLNYGYTF
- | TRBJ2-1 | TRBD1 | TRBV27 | TGTGCCAGCAGTGACACCGGACAGGGGTTATACAATGAGCAGTTCTTC | CASSDTGQGLYNEQFF
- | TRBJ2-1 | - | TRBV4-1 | TGCGCCAGCAGCCAGCGGGGCTACAATGAGCAGTTCTTC | CASSQRGYNEQFF
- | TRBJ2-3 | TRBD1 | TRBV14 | TGTGCCAGCAGCCCGTGGGTCACCGGGACAGGGAACGCAGATACGCAGTATTTT | CASSPWVTGTGNADTQYF
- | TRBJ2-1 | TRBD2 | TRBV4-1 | TGCGCCAGCAGCCAAGATCAGGCTAGCGGGAGGGACGATGAGCAGTTCTTC | CASSQDQASGRDDEQFF
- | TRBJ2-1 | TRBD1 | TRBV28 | TGTGCCAGCAGTCTGCGGACAGGGGGGGTCTACAATGAGCAGTTCTTC | CASSLRTGGVYNEQFF
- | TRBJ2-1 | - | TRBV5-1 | TGCGCCAGCAGCTCTTTCGGACTCACGGGTGAGCAGTTCTTC | CASSSFGLTGEQFF
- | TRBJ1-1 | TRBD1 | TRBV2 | TGTGCCAGCAGTACAGGGGGCTTGAACACTGAAGCTTTCTTT | CASSTGGLNTEAFF
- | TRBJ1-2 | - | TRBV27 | TGTGCCAGCAGTTTAGGCCAGGATTATGGCTACACCTTC | CASSLGQDYGYTF
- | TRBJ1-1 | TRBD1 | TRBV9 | TGTGCCAGCAGCACCCTGACAGGGTCGAACACTGAAGCTTTCTTT | CASSTLTGSNTEAFF
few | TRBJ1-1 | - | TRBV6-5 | TGTGCCAGCAGTTATGTGAAAGGGGTTGGTGAAGCTTTCTTT | CASSYVKGVGEAFF
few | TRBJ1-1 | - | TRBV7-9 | TGTTCCAGCAGCCTTCAGGGTACGAACACTGAAGCTTTCTTT | CSSSLQGTNTEAFF
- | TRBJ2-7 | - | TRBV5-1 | TGCGCCAGCAGCCCCGGACAAGGGAAGGGTTCCGAGCAGTACTTC | CASSPGQGKGSEQYF
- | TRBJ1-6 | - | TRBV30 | TGTGCCTGGAGTGTACAACGGCGGACTATCAATAAATGGCGGACCCTCCACTTT | CAWSVQRRTINKWRTLHF
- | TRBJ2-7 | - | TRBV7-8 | TGTGCCAGCAGCTTGCGGGGGCACTCCTACGAGCAGTACTTC | CASSLRGHSYEQYF
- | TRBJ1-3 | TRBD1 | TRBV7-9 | TGTGCCAGCAGCAACTACAGGGGGCGGACTGGAAACACCATATATTTT | CASSNYRGRTGNTIYF
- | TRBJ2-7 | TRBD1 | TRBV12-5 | TGTGCTAGTGGTTTGGTGGAAGTACAGGGGGTGACCTACGAGCAGTACTTC | CASGLVEVQGVTYEQYF
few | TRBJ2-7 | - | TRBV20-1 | TGCAGTGCGGGGGCTGATTACGAGCAGTACTTC | CSAGADYEQYF
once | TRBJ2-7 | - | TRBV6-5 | TGTGCCAGCAGTTACGTTGGGACACAATACGAGCAGTACTTC | CASSYVGTQYEQYF
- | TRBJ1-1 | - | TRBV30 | TGTGCCTGGAGTGTACAGGGGAACACTGAAGCTTTCTTT | CAWSVQGNTEAFF
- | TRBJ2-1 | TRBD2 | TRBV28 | TGTGCCAGCACGGGTTTTAGCAGCGGGGGGCATGAGCAGTTCTTC | CASTGFSSGGHEQFF
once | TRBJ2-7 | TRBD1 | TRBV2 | TGTGCCAGCAGTGCGAGGACAGGGAGGACCTACGAGCAGTACTTC | CASSARTGRTYEQYF
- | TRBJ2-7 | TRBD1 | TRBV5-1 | TGCGCCAGCAGCTTTAGGGTCCGACAGGGGGTCTACGAGCAGTACTTC | CASSFRVRQGVYEQYF
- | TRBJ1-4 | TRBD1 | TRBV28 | TGTGCCAGCAGTCCCGGGACAGGGGCAGGGGAAAAACTGTTTTTT | CASSPGTGAGEKLFF
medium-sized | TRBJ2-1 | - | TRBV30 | TGTGCCTGGAGTGTCGGGATAGCGGCTAACAATGAGCAGTTCTTC | CAWSVGIAANNEQFF
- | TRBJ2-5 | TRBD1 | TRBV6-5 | TGTGCCAGCACGCCTCTGACAGGGGGCGGTGAGACCCAGTACTTC | CASTPLTGGGETQYF
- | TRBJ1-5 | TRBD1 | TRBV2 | TGTGCCAGCACCCGGGACAGGTACAGCAATCAGCCCCAGCATTTT | CASTRDRYSNQPQHF
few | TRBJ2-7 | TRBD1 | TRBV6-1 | TGTGCCAGCAGTGAGGACAGGCAGCTTTTGGAGCAGTACTTC | CASSEDRQLLEQYF